One sample yielded the 17 T cell receptor beta chains listed below, sequenced in a study of OX40 agonist ivuxolimab in advanced cancers. Sequenced by immunoSEQ multiplex PCR; TCRdb stores in-frame clones only, minus some. The sample shows about 67,000 clones, 84% of them seen only once. Sample: CD4+ or CD8+ T cells sorted from blood, taken in a trial of the OX40 agonist ivuxolimab. These receptor sequences come from an adult with an advanced solid tumor such as melanoma, head and neck, liver or kidney cancer.

The V and J genes are TRBV28 and TRBJ1-2; a possible D gene is TRBD1 (5 bases). Trimming pared 6 bases from V and 8 bases from J, leaving 13 bases between. Germline loops: CDR1 MDHEN, CDR2 SYDVKM. The CDR3 has 12 amino acids. The CDR3 bases are TGTGCCAGCAGCATGCCGGGACGAGGCTACACCTTC. This encodes CASSMPGRGYTF.

The chain has TRBV6-5 and TRBJ2-7; D gene ambiguous. The V gene lost 10 bases and the J gene lost 0 bases, with 13 bases spanning the gap. CDR1 is MNHEY, CDR2 SVGAGI, per germline. CDR3 size: 13 residues. Written as DNA, the CDR3 is TGTGCCACCCGGACGGCCGCCTCCTACGAGCAGTACTTC. It codes for CATRTAASYEQYF.

This clone is medium-sized within its sample. This chain uses TRBV7-9 with TRBJ2-2; D unclear. The CDR3 runs to 14 residues. Per germline, CDR1 SEHNR and CDR2 FQNEAQ (reference sequence). V gave up 1 base and J gave up 0 bases, with 3 bases separating them. CDR3 bases: TGTGCCAGCAGCTTAGTGACGAACACCGGGGAGCTGTTTTTT. It is translated as CASSLVTNTGELFF.

This chain joins TRBV11-2 and TRBJ2-1; D tentatively fits TRBD1 or TRBD2 (6 bases each). The CDR3 is 13 residues long. In germline, CDR1 is SGHAT, CDR2 FQNNGV. CDR3 nucleotides: TGTGCGAGTCGAGGGGGGACCTACAATGAGCAGTTCTTC. Protein: CASRGGTYNEQFF.

The chain recombines TRBV2 with TRBJ1-2; the match to TRBD1 covers 8 bases. Looked up from germline, CDR1 is SNHLY and CDR2 is FYNNEI. This CDR3 contains 13 residues. With 7 bases clipped from V and 8 bases from J, the junction kept 9 bases outside the gene matches. Here the CDR3 DNA reads TGTGCCAGCATAGGACAGGGTAGGGAGGGCTACACCTTC. Protein product: CASIGQGREGYTF. The whole variable domain, filled in from reference TRBV2 and TRBJ1-2, reads EPEVTQTPSHQVTQMGQEVILRCVPISNHLYFYWYRQILGQKVEFLVSFYNNEISEKSEIFDDQFSVERPDGSNFTLKIRSTKLEDSAMYFCASIGQGREGYTFGSGTRLTVV.

The chain combines TRBV19 with TRBJ2-7; 8 positions match TRBD1. Germline V gene sequence: CDR1 LNHDA, CDR2 SQIVND (reference sequence). The CDR3 spans 13 residues. The V gene end was trimmed by 8 bases and the J gene end by 5 bases; junction bases not matched to a gene: 8. The CDR3 reads CASSGTGFNEQYF. CDR3 DNA sequence: TGTGCCAGTTCTGGGACAGGATTCAACGAGCAGTACTTC.

This chain uses TRBV9 with TRBJ2-1, with 9 bases fitting TRBD2. CDR3 size: 15 residues. The J segment lost 9 bases and the V segment lost 7 bases, leaving 14 bases of the junction unmatched. CDR1 is SGDLS and CDR2 is YYNGEE in the germline V gene. The CDR3 DNA reads as TGTGCCAGCGACAGACTGGGACTAGCCGGTCGTGAGCAGTTCTTC. Its protein product is CASDRLGLAGREQFF.

The CDR3 DNA is TGTGCCAGCAGCAAGGACAGCTATGGCTACACCTTC. This sequence encodes CASSKDSYGYTF. J is TRBJ1-2 and V is TRBV7-2; a possible D gene is TRBD1 (6 bases). This CDR3 contains 12 residues. Germline loops: CDR1 SGHTA, CDR2 FQGNSA. The V gene lost 5 bases and the J gene lost 4 bases, with 8 bases spanning the gap.

V is TRBV25-1 and J is TRBJ2-4; no clear D. Germline CDR1 is MGHDK and CDR2 is SYGVNS. V lost 5 bases and J 5 bases, leaving 13 bases between the germline ends. The CDR3 has 14 residues. This chain's CDR3 is CASSYAARENIQYF. The DNA for the CDR3 is TGTGCCAGCAGTTACGCGGCCCGCGAAAACATTCAGTACTTC.

The gene calls are TRBV6-1 and TRBJ1-5; D call uncertain. Germline assignment: CDR1 MNHNS and CDR2 SASEGT. This CDR3 comprises 15 residues. Deletions cut 3 bases from V and 1 base from J, with 10 bases between. Written as DNA, the CDR3 is TGTGCCAGCAGTGATAGCCTGGGGAGCAATCAGCCCCAGCATTTT. This gives the protein CASSDSLGSNQPQHF.

The V and J genes are TRBV5-4 and TRBJ2-2; 8 nucleotides align to TRBD1. J gave up 0 bases and V 2 bases, and 3 bases lay outside the gene matches. Germline CDR1 SGHNT, CDR2 YYREEE (reference sequence). This CDR3 has 16 amino acids. The CDR3 coding sequence is TGTGCCAGCAGCTTTTTGGGACAGGCGAACACCGGGGAGCTGTTTTTT. As protein: CASSFLGQANTGELFF.

J is TRBJ1-1 and V is TRBV5-1, with D possibly matching TRBD1 (5 bases). Germline V gene sequence: CDR1 SGHRS, CDR2 YFSETQ. The CDR3 is made up of 15 amino acids. V was shortened by 4 bases and J by 1 base, with 14 bases between the two germline ends. CDR3 nucleotides: TGCGCCAGCAGCCGATCCGGGACTGAGAACACTGAAGCTTTCTTT. Its protein product is CASSRSGTENTEAFF.

The gene calls are TRBV4-1 and TRBJ2-2, with D perhaps matching TRBD1 or TRBD2 (6 bases each). The V and J ends lost 4 bases and 0 bases respectively, with 15 bases between them. Germline CDR1 and CDR2: MGHRA and YSYEKL. This CDR3 comprises 17 residues. This CDR3 reads CASSLQGGFSNTGELFF. The CDR3, as DNA: TGCGCCAGCAGCCTACAAGGGGGGTTCTCGAACACCGGGGAGCTGTTTTTT.

V usage is TRBV4-2 and J usage is TRBJ1-4; D is uncertain. Germline V gene sequence: CDR1 LGHNA, CDR2 YNFKEQ. V was shortened by 3 bases and J by 2 bases, with 10 bases between the two germline ends. This CDR3 has 15 residues. DNA for the CDR3: TGTGCCAGCAGCCATGGAGGAACTACTAATGAAAAACTGTTTTTT. Protein product: CASSHGGTTNEKLFF.

The chain recombines TRBV5-1 with TRBJ1-2; D call uncertain. Trimming pared 2 bases from V and 4 bases from J, leaving 15 bases between. The CDR3 consists of 15 residues. CDR1 and CDR2 (germline): SGHRS, YFSETQ. The CDR3 reads CASSLSPAVGYGYTF. In nucleotides, the CDR3 is TGCGCCAGCAGCTTATCCCCAGCCGTAGGCTATGGCTACACCTTC.

The rearrangement joins TRBV7-2 to TRBJ1-2; tentatively, D is TRBD1 (5 bases). Trimming stripped 1 base from V and 1 base from J, with 13 bases between. The CDR3 contains 16 residues. Germline V gives CDR1 SGHTA, CDR2 FQGNSA. This CDR3 is CASSLGAGRVNYGYTF. The CDR3 nucleotides are TGTGCCAGCAGCTTAGGGGCAGGGCGGGTTAACTATGGCTACACCTTC.

This clone came up a few times. The chain carries TRBV19 and TRBJ1-5, with D unclear. From germline, CDR1 is LNHDA and CDR2 SQIVND (reference sequence). V lost 6 bases, J lost 5 bases, and 11 bases lay in between. This CDR3 is 13 amino acids long. The CDR3 here is CASSLDIHQPQHF. The DNA of the CDR3 is TGTGCCAGTAGCCTCGACATCCATCAGCCCCAGCATTTT.